The 5 T cell receptor beta chains below were found in one sample sequenced in a study of blood T cell repertoires in COVID-19. This table comes from immunoSEQ multiplex PCR, and its TCRdb copy is limited to in-frame clones, with some not included. The sample lists hundreds of thousands of clones, roughly 84% seen once, with over 15% in the top ten. Sample: peripheral blood. These receptors were obtained from a woman of 80 years or more with active or convalescent COVID-19.

This chain connects TRBV7-9 to TRBJ1-2, with a possible D match to TRBD1 (6 bases). V gave up 7 bases and J gave up 0 bases, with 12 bases separating them. This CDR3 is 14 amino acids long. The germline V gene encodes CDR1 SEHNR and CDR2 FQNEAQ (reference sequence). The CDR3: CASNLQGANYGYTF. Here the CDR3 DNA reads TGTGCCAGCAACCTACAGGGAGCTAACTATGGCTACACCTTC.

This chain uses TRBV5-1 with TRBJ1-1; weak D call: TRBD1 (6 bases). Per germline, CDR1 SGHRS and CDR2 YFSETQ. CDR3 length: 13 residues. V was cut by 6 bases and J by 3 bases, with 12 bases left in between. This CDR3 is CASKWTADTEAFF. The CDR3 DNA reads as TGCGCCAGCAAATGGACAGCTGACACTGAAGCTTTCTTT.

V and J are TRBV7-8 and TRBJ1-2; D is possibly TRBD1 (6 bases). V was cut by 5 bases and J by 5 bases, with 15 bases left in between. Germline CDR1 is SGHVS and CDR2 is FQNEAQ. CDR3 length: 14 residues. The CDR3 DNA reads TGTGCCAGCAGCAACCCGGAACAGGGATATGGCTACACCTTC. Translated: CASSNPEQGYGYTF.

The V call is TRBV9, the J call TRBJ2-5; 9 positions agree with TRBD1. The V gene's germline CDR1 is SGDLS and CDR2 YYNGEE. The junction had 8 bases not matched to a gene; V was cut back by 2 bases and J by 3 bases. There are 16 residues in the CDR3. DNA of the CDR3: TGTGCCAGCAGCGTGTACGGGCGGACAGGGGAAGAGACCCAGTACTTC. It yields the protein CASSVYGRTGEETQYF.

The chain is built from TRBV4-2 and TRBJ1-2; a weak D match, TRBD1 (6 bases). Trimming left V 3 bases short and J 14 bases short, with 22 bases between. Germline V lookup: CDR1 LGHNA, CDR2 YNFKEQ. This CDR3 is built from 14 residues. This CDR3 is CASSQGHRGRGGTF. The CDR3 DNA is TGTGCCAGCAGCCAGGGACACCGGGGCCGAGGCGGAACCTTC.